Listed here are 17 T cell receptor beta chains from one sample, sequenced in a study of T cell clones after liver transplantation. This table comes from immunoSEQ multiplex PCR, and its TCRdb copy is limited to in-frame clones, with some not included. Of approximately 70,000 clones in the sample, approximately 80% are singletons; the top ten hold around 2%. The sample here was CD4+ T cells from blood, taken less than 50 months after liver transplant. The origin of the receptors is a human patient who received a liver transplant. Some T cells may originate from the graft donor.

This clone was seen more than once but under ten times. This chain links TRBV7-9 with TRBJ2-7; the match to TRBD2 covers 13 bases. This CDR3 comprises 18 residues. The ends lost 4 bases at V and 0 bases at J; junction bases unmatched: 9. The germline CDR1 and CDR2 sequences are SEHNR and FQNEAQ (reference sequence). DNA for the CDR3: TGTGCCAGCAGCTCCGCTCGGACTAGCGGGAGTAGCTCCTACGAGCAGTACTTC. Translating it yields CASSSARTSGSSSYEQYF.

The table lists this clone with a few counts. V gene TRBV9 combines with J gene TRBJ2-1; 11 nucleotides align to TRBD2. The length of the CDR3 is 16 residues. After removal of 2 bases from V and 6 bases from J, the junction contained 7 bases not matched to a gene. The germline V gene has CDR1 SGDLS and CDR2 YYNGEE. Here the CDR3 DNA reads TGTGCCAGCAGCGTCCTTAGCGGGGGGGCGGGCAATGAGCAGTTCTTC. Residues: CASSVLSGGAGNEQFF.

The chain combines TRBV7-2 with TRBJ2-7, with TRBD1 matching over 9 bases. The V gene's germline CDR1 is SGHTA and CDR2 FQGNSA. The CDR3 is 14 amino acids. V lost 5 bases to trimming and J lost 3 bases; unmatched junction nucleotides: 5. CDR3 residues: CASSLGQGLYEQYF. The CDR3 DNA reads as TGTGCCAGCAGCCTCGGACAGGGGCTCTACGAGCAGTACTTC.

The rearrangement joins TRBV6-6 to TRBJ1-5; D remains ambiguous. The CDR3 sequence is 14 residues long. The V gene's germline CDR1 is MNHNY and CDR2 SVGAGI (reference sequence). The ends were cut back, 2 bases at V and 3 bases at J, with 8 bases in the middle. CDR3 region: CASSYERINQPQHF. CDR3 sequence (DNA): TGTGCCAGCAGTTACGAAAGGATCAATCAGCCCCAGCATTTT.

The rearrangement joins TRBV28 to TRBJ2-1, with 10 bases fitting TRBD2. Germline V gives CDR1 MDHEN, CDR2 SYDVKM. The CDR3 consists of 15 residues. The J segment lost 7 bases and the V segment lost 6 bases, leaving 9 bases of the junction unmatched. For the CDR3, the DNA is TGTGCCAGCAGCCCCTCTAGCGGGAGTATAAATGAGCAGTTCTTC. Protein product: CASSPSSGSINEQFF.

This rearrangement joins TRBV29-1 to TRBJ2-7; 9 nucleotides agree with TRBD2. This CDR3 is built from 15 residues. The V segment lost 1 base and the J segment 5 bases; nucleotides outside the gene matches: 9. The V gene's germline CDR1 is SQVTM and CDR2 ANQGSEA. As DNA, the CDR3 is TGCAGCGTTGAAGGTACTAGCGGGTGGTCTAACGAGCAGTACTTC. Translation: CSVEGTSGWSNEQYF.

The rearrangement joins TRBV5-4 to TRBJ2-2; 9 bases align to TRBD1. Unmatched junction bases numbered 5, after V lost 4 bases and J lost 4 bases. The CDR3 has 15 residues. CDR1 and CDR2 (germline): SGHNT, YYREEE (reference sequence). CDR3 coding DNA: TGTGCCAGCAGCCCAGGGACAGGGCGCACCGGGGAGCTGTTTTTT. Encoded protein: CASSPGTGRTGELFF.

The chain is built from TRBV19 and TRBJ2-2; 7 bases align to TRBD1. The CDR3 consists of 14 residues. The ends lost 4 bases at V and 4 bases at J; junction bases unmatched: 3. The V gene's germline CDR1 is LNHDA and CDR2 SQIVND (reference sequence). This CDR3 is CASSSRQGTGELFF. As DNA, the CDR3 is TGTGCCAGTAGTAGCAGACAGGGCACCGGGGAGCTGTTTTTT. Supplemented by reference TRBV19 and TRBJ2-2, the full variable domain reads DGGITQSPKYLFRKEGQNVTLSCEQNLNHDAMYWYRQDPGQGLRLIYYSQIVNDFQKGDIAEGYSVSREKKESFPLTVTSAQKNPTAFYLCASSSRQGTGELFFGEGSRLTVL.

The DNA of the CDR3 is TGTGCCAGCAGCTTAGGACAGGGGGAGAACTATGGCTACACCTTC. Amino acids: CASSLGQGENYGYTF. The rearrangement uses TRBV7-9 and TRBJ1-2; TRBD1 matches at 9 bases. CDR1 SEHNR and CDR2 FQNEAQ come from the germline V gene (reference sequence). The CDR3 extends over 15 amino acids. V trimming: 1 base; J trimming: 2 bases; junction bases outside the gene matches: 2.

The chain couples TRBV4-2 to TRBJ1-1; D gene uncertain. V gave up 1 base and J gave up 8 bases, with 5 bases separating them. Germline V lookup: CDR1 LGHNA, CDR2 YNFKEQ. This CDR3 comprises 11 residues. CDR3 protein: CASSQAQEAFF. DNA for the CDR3: TGTGCCAGCAGCCAAGCTCAGGAAGCTTTCTTT.

This clone was seen only a few times. The chain couples TRBV21-1 to TRBJ1-4. TRBV21-1 is shown as a pseudogene. The CDR3 is made up of 19 amino acids. The CDR3 loop reads CASSKAHKGILATNEKLFF. Written as DNA, the CDR3 is TGTGCCAGCAGCAAAGCGCACAAGGGTATTCTTGCAACTAATGAAAAACTGTTTTTT.

This rearrangement joins TRBV28 to TRBJ1-5; a possible D gene is TRBD1 (6 bases). The V and J ends lost 3 bases and 5 bases respectively, with 11 bases between them. Germline V lookup: CDR1 MDHEN, CDR2 SYDVKM. This CDR3 comprises 14 residues. In DNA form, the CDR3 reads TGTGCCAGCAGTTTCAAGGCAGGGGATCAGCCCCAGCATTTT. This gives the protein CASSFKAGDQPQHF.

This chain joins TRBV7-2 and TRBJ2-1; no reliable D call. The CDR3 spans 11 residues. Between the trimmed V and J ends, which lost 1 base and 5 bases, there was a span of 0 bases. Per the germline V gene, CDR1 is SGHTA and CDR2 is FQGNSA. The chain's CDR3 is CASSLDNEQFF. CDR3 DNA: TGTGCCAGCAGCTTAGACAATGAGCAGTTCTTC.

This clone came up a few times. CDR3 nucleotides: TGTGCCAGTAGCCTGTGGCGGGGGGGCAATCAGCCCCAGCATTTT. As protein: CASSLWRGGNQPQHF. The chain joins TRBV19 to TRBJ1-5, with a weak D call TRBD1 (5 bases). The germline gives CDR1 LNHDA, CDR2 SQIVND (reference sequence). This CDR3 has 15 residues. Trimming stripped 6 bases from V and 2 bases from J, with 14 bases between.

J is TRBJ2-3 and V is TRBV9; possible D gene TRBD2, 6 bases. In germline, CDR1 is SGDLS, CDR2 YYNGEE. Trimming left V 0 bases short and J 0 bases short, with 14 bases between. The CDR3 runs 17 residues. The DNA of the CDR3 is TGTGCCAGCAGCGTAGGCCTAGTCGGGACTAGCACAGATACGCAGTATTTT. Its protein is CASSVGLVGTSTDTQYF.

This sequence joins TRBV2 and TRBJ2-3; D is unresolved. Deletions cut 5 bases from V and 4 bases from J, with 10 bases between. The germline gives CDR1 SNHLY, CDR2 FYNNEI. The CDR3 spans 13 residues. CDR3 sequence (DNA): TGTGCCAGCAGTCTGGGAAGGCCAGATACGCAGTATTTT. Protein product: CASSLGRPDTQYF. The full variable domain, completed using reference TRBV2 and TRBJ2-3, is EPEVTQTPSHQVTQMGQEVILRCVPISNHLYFYWYRQILGQKVEFLVSFYNNEISEKSEIFDDQFSVERPDGSNFTLKIRSTKLEDSAMYFCASSLGRPDTQYFGPGTRLTVL.

The chain is built from TRBV6-1 and TRBJ1-4; D gene ambiguous. Per the germline V gene, CDR1 is MNHNS and CDR2 is SASEGT. The CDR3 extends over 14 amino acids. V lost 0 bases and J 8 bases, leaving 10 bases between the germline ends. In DNA, the CDR3 is TGTGCCAGCAGTGAAGCATTCCGAGGAGAAAAACTGTTTTTT. Protein product: CASSEAFRGEKLFF.